The rows below give T cell receptor beta chains drawn from one sample of a study of blood T cell repertoires in COVID-19. Assay: immunoSEQ multiplex PCR; the TCRdb copy retains only in-frame clones and omits some. The sample shows over 90,000 clones, approximately 84% of them seen only once. The sequenced sample consisted of peripheral blood. These receptor sequences come from a man between 60 and 75 years old with acute or convalescent COVID-19. The CDR3 runs from the conserved cysteine through the conserved F or W. Not every row has a clone size; where given, it reads once, few, many or a size class.

>TRBV10-2|TRBJ2-5|-
CASSTGSGETQYF
>TRBV5-5|TRBJ1-5|-
CASSWTGNSNQPQHF
>TRBV11-2|TRBJ2-1|-
CASSLAGTGYNEQFF
>TRBV14|TRBJ1-1|-
CASSPGAISLAFF
>TRBV5-5|TRBJ2-4|once
CASSLATGQGQNIQYF
>TRBV5-1|TRBJ2-7|few
CASQGTSTSSYEQYF
>TRBV18|TRBJ2-6|-
CASSHGTGSGANVLTF
>TRBV2|TRBJ1-1|-
CASRPDRARTEAFF
>TRBV10-2|TRBJ2-7|-
CASSEAGGSPYEQYF
>TRBV6-5|TRBJ1-2|-
CASNSNRGTHYGYTF
>TRBV10-1|TRBJ2-2|-
CASSKAGGKAGELFF
>TRBV11-2|TRBJ1-5|-
CASRETGDSNQPQHF
>TRBV12-3/TRBV12-4|TRBJ1-6|-
CASSQQGQALHF
>TRBV29-1|TRBJ2-3|-
CSVASGITQYF
>TRBV6-5|TRBJ1-2|once
CASSQDRADGYTF
>TRBV19|TRBJ2-3|-
CASSLGGFTDTQYF
>TRBV7-2|TRBJ1-5|few
CASSLDSRLGNQPQHF
>TRBV18|TRBJ1-2|few
CASSGGRNYGYTF
>TRBV6-2/TRBV6-3|TRBJ1-2|-
CASSDPRVGYGYTF
>TRBV5-4|TRBJ2-5|-
CASRAGMSQETQYF
>TRBV5-1|TRBJ2-5|-
CASSLGTDTYQETQYF
>TRBV25-1|TRBJ2-7|-
CASATGGRYEQYF
>TRBV7-6|TRBJ2-3|-
CASSSSAYTQYF
>TRBV5-1|TRBJ2-1|-
CASSLGLADNNEQFF
>TRBV24-1|TRBJ2-2|many
CATSDSDRNTGELFF
>TRBV5-1|TRBJ1-1|-
CASSGDRLRTEAFF
>TRBV19|TRBJ1-6|once
CASSLFQINSPLHF
>TRBV27|TRBJ2-6|-
CASSIRLGSGANVLTF
>TRBV24-1|TRBJ2-7|-
CATRGQHSYEQYF
>TRBV7-9|TRBJ1-2|-
CASTPGGGYTF
>TRBV7-9|TRBJ1-1|few
CASSLPDRNTEAFF
>TRBV29-1|TRBJ1-1|-
CSVVGRLNTEAFF
>TRBV19|TRBJ2-1|-
CASSIEGEPYNEQFF